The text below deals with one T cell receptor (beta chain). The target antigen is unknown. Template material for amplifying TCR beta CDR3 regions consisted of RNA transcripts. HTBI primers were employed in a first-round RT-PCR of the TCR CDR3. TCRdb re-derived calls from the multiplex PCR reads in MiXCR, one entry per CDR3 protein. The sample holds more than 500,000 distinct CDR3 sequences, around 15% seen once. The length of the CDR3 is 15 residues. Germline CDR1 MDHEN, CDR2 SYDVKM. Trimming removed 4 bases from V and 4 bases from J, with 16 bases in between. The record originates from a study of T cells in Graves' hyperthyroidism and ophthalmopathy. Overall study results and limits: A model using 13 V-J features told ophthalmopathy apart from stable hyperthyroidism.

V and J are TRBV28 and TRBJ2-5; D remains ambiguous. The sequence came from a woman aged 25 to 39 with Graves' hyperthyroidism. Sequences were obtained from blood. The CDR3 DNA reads TGTGCCAGCAGTTCCCGGGTGACTCTGCGAGAGACCCAGTACTTC. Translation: CASSSRVTLRETQYF.